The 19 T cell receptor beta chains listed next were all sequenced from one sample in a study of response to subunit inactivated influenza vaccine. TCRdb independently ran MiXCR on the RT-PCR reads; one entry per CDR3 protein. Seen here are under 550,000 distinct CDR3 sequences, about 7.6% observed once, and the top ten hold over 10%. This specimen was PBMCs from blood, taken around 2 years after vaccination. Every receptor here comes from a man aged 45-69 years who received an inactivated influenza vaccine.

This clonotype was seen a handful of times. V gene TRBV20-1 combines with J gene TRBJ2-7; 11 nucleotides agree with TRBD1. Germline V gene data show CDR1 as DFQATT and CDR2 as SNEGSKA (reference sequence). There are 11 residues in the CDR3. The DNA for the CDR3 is TGCAGGATGGGACAGGGGGACGAGCAGTACTTC. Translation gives CRMGQGDEQYF.

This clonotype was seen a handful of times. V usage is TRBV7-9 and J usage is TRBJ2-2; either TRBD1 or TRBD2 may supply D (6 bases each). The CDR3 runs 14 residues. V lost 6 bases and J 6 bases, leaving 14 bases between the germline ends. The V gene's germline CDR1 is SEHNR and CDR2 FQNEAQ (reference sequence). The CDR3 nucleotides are TGTGCCAGCAGGCCCCGGGGGCTATCCGGGGAGCTGTTTTTT. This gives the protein CASRPRGLSGELFF. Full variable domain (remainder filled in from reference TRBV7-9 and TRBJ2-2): DTGVSQNPRHKITKRGQNVTFRCDPISEHNRLYWYRQTLGQGPEFLTYFQNEAQLEKSRLLSDRFSAERPKGSFSTLEIQRTEQGDSAMYLCASRPRGLSGELFFGEGSRLTVL.

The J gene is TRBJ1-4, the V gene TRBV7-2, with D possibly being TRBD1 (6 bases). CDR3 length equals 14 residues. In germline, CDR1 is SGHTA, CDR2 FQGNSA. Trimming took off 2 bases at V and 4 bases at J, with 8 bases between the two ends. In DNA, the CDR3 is TGTGCCAGCAGCTTACGGACAGTTAATGAAAAACTGTTTTTT. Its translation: CASSLRTVNEKLFF.

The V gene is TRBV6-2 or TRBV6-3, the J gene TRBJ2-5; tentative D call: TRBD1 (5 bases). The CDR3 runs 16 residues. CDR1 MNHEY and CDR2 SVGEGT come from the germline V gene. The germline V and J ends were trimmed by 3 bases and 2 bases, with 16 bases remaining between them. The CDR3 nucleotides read TGTGCCAGCAGTTATGACTTCCTCGGACAACAAGAGACCCAGTACTTC. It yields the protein CASSYDFLGQQETQYF.

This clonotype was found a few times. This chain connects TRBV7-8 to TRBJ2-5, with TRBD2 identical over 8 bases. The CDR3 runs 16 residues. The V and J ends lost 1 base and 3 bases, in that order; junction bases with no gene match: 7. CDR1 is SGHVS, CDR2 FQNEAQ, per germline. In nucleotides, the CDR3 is TGTGCCAGCAGCTTAGGGCTAGCGGGTTACGAAGAGACCCAGTACTTC. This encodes CASSLGLAGYEETQYF.

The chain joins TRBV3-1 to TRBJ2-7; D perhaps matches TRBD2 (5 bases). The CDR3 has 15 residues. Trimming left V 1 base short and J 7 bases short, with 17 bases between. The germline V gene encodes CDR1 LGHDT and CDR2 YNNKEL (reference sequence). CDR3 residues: CASSQVKVDTGEQYF. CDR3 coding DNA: TGTGCCAGCAGCCAAGTAAAAGTCGATACGGGGGAGCAGTACTTC.

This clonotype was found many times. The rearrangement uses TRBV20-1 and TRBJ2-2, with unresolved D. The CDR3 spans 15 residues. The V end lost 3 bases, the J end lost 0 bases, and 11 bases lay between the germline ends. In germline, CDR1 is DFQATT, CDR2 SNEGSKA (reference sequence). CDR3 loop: CSASRGRSNTGELFF. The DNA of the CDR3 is TGCAGTGCTAGTCGAGGACGGTCGAACACCGGGGAGCTGTTTTTT.

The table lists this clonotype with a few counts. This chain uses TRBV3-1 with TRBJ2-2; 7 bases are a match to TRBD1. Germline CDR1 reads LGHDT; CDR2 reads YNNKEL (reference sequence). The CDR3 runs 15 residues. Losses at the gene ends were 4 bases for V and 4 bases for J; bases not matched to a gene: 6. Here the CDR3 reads CASSPPGQSTGELFF. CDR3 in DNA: TGTGCCAGCAGCCCTCCGGGACAGTCCACCGGGGAGCTGTTTTTT.

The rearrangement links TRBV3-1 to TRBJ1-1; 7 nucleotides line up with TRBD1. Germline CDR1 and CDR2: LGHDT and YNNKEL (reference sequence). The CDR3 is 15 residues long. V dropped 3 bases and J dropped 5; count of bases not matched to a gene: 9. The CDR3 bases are TGTGCCAGCAGCCACGCAGGGGGAAGAGGGACTGAAGCTTTCTTT. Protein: CASSHAGGRGTEAFF.

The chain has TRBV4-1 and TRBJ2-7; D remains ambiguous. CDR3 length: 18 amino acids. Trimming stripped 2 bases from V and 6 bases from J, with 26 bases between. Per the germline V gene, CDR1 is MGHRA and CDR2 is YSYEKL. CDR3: CASSQRTTKPLREREQYF. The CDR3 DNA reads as TGCGCCAGCAGCCAACGCACCACCAAGCCCCTTCGAGAGCGCGAGCAGTACTTC.

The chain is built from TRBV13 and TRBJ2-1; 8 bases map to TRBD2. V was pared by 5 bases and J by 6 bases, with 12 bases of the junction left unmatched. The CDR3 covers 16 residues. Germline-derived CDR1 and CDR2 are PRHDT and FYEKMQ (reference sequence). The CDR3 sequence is CASSPRYGRAPNEQFF. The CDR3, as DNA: TGTGCCAGCAGCCCCCGTTACGGGAGGGCGCCCAATGAGCAGTTCTTC. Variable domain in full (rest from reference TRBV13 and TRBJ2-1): AAGVIQSPRHLIKEKRETATLKCYPIPRHDTVYWYQQGPGQDPQFLISFYEKMQSDKGSIPDRFSAQQFSDYHSELNMSSLELGDSALYFCASSPRYGRAPNEQFFGPGTRLTVL.

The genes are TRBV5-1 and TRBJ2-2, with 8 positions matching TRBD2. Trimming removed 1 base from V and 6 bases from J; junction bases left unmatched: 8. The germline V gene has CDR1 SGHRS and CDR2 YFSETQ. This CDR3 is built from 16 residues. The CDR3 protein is CASSLSGRALAGELFF. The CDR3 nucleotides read TGCGCCAGCAGCTTGTCCGGGAGGGCCCTGGCCGGGGAGCTGTTTTTT. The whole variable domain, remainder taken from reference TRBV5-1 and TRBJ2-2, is KAGVTQTPRYLIKTRGQQVTLSCSPISGHRSVSWYQQTPGQGLQFLFEYFSETQRNKGNFPGRFSGRQFSNSRSEMNVSTLELGDSALYLCASSLSGRALAGELFFGEGSRLTVL.

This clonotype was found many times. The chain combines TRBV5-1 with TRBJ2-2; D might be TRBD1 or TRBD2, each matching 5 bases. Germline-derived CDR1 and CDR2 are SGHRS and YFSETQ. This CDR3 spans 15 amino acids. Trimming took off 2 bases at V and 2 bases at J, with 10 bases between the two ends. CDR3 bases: TGCGCCAGCAGCTTCACGGGGACCAACACCGGGGAGCTGTTTTTT. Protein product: CASSFTGTNTGELFF.

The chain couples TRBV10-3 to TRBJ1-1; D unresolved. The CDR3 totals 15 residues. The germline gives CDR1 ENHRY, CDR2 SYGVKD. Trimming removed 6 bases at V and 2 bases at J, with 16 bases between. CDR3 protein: CAIRPRTQKNTEAFF. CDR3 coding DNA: TGTGCCATCAGACCCCGGACGCAGAAAAACACTGAAGCTTTCTTT.

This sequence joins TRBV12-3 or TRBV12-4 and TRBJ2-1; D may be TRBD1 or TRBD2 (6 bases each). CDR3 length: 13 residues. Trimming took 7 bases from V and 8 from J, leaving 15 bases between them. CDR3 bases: TGTGCCAGCATATCCCGGGGGCAACATGAGCAGTTCTTC. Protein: CASISRGQHEQFF.

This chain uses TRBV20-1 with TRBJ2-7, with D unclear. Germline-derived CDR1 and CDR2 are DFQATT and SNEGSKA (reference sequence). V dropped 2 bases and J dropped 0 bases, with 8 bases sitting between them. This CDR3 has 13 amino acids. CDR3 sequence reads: CSARRAASYEQYF. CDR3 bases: TGCAGTGCTAGAAGGGCTGCCTCCTACGAGCAGTACTTC.

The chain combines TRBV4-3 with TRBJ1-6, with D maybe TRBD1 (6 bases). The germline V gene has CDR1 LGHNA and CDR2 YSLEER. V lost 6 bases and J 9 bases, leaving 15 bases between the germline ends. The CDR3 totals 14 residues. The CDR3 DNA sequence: TGCGCCAGCAGTCGGGGGCCCCGTGTTTCACCCCTCCACTTT. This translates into CASSRGPRVSPLHF.

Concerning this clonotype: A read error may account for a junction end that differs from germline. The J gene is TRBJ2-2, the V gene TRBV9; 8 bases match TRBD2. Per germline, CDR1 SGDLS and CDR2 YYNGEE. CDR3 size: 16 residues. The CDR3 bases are TGTGCCAGCAGCTTAACTAGCGGTAATTCGACCGGGGAGCTGTCTTTT. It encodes CASSLTSGNSTGELSF.

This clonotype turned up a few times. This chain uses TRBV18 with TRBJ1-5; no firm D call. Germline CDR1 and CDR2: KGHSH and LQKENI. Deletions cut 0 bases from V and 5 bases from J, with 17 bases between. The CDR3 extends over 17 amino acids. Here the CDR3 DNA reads TGTGCCAGCTCACCACCGGTGGTGGGAGGGTTTGATCAGCCCCAGCATTTT. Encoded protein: CASSPPVVGGFDQPQHF.